This T cell receptor (beta chain) was documented in a study of technical replicates of blood from several donors. The CDR3 has 15 residues. Germline V lookup: CDR1 SGHVS, CDR2 FQNEAQ. V lost 2 bases to trimming and J lost 7 bases; unmatched junction nucleotides: 6. Sequencing was performed with immunoSEQ multiplex PCR; in TCRdb, only in-frame clones are kept and a portion is missing. Counted here are 100,000 or so clones, 95% occurring once; the ten biggest clones make up 0.2% to 0.25%. This sequence was found in a human donor in good health. The V call is TRBV7-8, the J call TRBJ1-5; TRBD1 agrees at 9 bases. The material sequenced was T cells isolated from PBMCs. The CDR3 sequence: CASSLTPGQGQPQHF. CDR3 sequence (DNA): TGTGCCAGCAGCTTAACTCCGGGACAGGGCCAGCCCCAGCATTTT.